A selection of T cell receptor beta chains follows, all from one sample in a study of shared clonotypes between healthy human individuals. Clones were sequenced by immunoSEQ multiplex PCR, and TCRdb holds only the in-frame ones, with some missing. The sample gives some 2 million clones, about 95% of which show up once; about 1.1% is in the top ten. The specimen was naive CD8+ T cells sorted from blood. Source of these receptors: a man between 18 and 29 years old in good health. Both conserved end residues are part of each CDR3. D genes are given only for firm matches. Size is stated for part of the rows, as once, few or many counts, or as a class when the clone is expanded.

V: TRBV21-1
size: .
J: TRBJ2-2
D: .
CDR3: CASSKGGQRENTGELFF
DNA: TGTGCCAGCAGCAAAGGGGGCCAGCGAGAGAACACCGGGGAGCTGTTTTTT

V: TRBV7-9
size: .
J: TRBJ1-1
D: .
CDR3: CASSHGTTGTEAFF
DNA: TGTGCCAGCAGTCACGGGACAACGGGCACTGAAGCTTTCTTT

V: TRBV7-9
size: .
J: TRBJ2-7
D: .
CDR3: CASSLVLGVLSSYEQYF
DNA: TGTGCCAGCAGCTTAGTTTTAGGGGTGTTAAGCTCCTACGAGCAGTACTTC

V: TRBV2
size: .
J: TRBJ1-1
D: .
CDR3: CASREETILNTEAFF
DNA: TGTGCCAGCAGGGAAGAGACAATTTTGAACACTGAAGCTTTCTTT

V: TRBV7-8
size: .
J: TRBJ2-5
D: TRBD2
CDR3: CASSFGSGGGETQYF
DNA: TGTGCCAGCAGCTTTGGTTCTGGGGGAGGGGAGACCCAGTACTTC

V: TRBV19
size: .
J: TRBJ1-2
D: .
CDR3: CASSIRAPGDYGYTF
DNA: TGTGCCAGTAGTATTAGGGCCCCGGGGGACTATGGCTACACCTTC

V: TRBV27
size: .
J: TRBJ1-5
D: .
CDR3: CASSFSGGNQPQHF
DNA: TGTGCCAGCAGTTTCTCCGGGGGAAATCAGCCCCAGCATTTT

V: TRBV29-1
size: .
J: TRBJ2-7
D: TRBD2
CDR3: CSVEVAGLAGGPSSYEQYF
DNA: TGCAGCGTTGAAGTTGCGGGACTAGCGGGAGGGCCTTCCTCCTACGAGCAGTACTTC

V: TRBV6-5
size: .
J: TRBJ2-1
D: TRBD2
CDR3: CASSYTIAGEQFF
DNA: TGTGCCAGCAGTTACACAATAGCGGGGGAGCAGTTCTTC

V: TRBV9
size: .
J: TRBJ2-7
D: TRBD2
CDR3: CASSVGRFEYEQYF
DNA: TGTGCCAGCAGCGTCGGGAGGTTCGAGTACGAGCAGTACTTC

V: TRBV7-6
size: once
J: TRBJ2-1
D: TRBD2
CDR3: CASSLATLLAGGRSAEQFF
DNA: TGTGCCAGCAGCTTAGCGACTCTTCTAGCGGGGGGGCGGTCAGCTGAGCAGTTCTTC

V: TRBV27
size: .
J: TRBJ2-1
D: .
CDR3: CASSLIAYNEQFF
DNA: TGTGCCAGCAGTTTAATTGCCTACAATGAGCAGTTCTTC

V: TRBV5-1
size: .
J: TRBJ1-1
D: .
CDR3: CASSLEGTEAFF
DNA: TGCGCCAGCAGCTTGGAAGGGACTGAAGCTTTCTTT

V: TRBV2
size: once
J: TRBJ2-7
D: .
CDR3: CASSEWGNEVYEQYF
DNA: TGTGCCAGCAGTGAATGGGGGAACGAAGTCTACGAGCAGTACTTC

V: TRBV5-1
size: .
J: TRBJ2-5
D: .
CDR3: CASSLVRGGETQYF
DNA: TGCGCCAGCAGCTTGGTGAGGGGCGGGGAGACCCAGTACTTC

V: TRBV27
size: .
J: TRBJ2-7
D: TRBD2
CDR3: CASSFASGGYEQYF
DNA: TGTGCCAGCAGTTTCGCTAGCGGGGGCTACGAGCAGTACTTC

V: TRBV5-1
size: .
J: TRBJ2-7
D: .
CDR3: CASSLIRSVGDEQYF
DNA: TGCGCCAGCAGCTTGATTCGGAGTGTCGGGGACGAGCAGTACTTC

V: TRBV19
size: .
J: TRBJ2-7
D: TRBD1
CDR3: CASSIAGQGYEQYF
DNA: TGTGCCAGTAGTATAGCCGGACAGGGCTACGAGCAGTACTTC

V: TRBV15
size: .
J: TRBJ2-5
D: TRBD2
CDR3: CATSRNGLAGSQETQYF
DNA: TGTGCCACCAGCAGAAATGGACTAGCGGGGTCCCAAGAGACCCAGTACTTC

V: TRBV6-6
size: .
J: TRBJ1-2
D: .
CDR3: CASSYAETVNYGYTF
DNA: TGTGCCAGCAGTTACGCCGAAACAGTTAACTATGGCTACACCTTC

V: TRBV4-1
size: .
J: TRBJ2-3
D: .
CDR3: CASSQDQWSTDTQYF
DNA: TGCGCCAGCAGCCAAGATCAGTGGAGCACAGATACGCAGTATTTT

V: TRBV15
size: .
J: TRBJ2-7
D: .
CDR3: CATSRGDGQVYEQYF
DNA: TGTGCCACCAGCAGAGGGGACGGTCAGGTCTACGAGCAGTACTTC

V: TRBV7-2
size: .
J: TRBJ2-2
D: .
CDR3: CASSLEPFLGTGELFF
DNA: TGTGCCAGCAGCTTAGAACCTTTTCTTGGCACCGGGGAGCTGTTTTTT

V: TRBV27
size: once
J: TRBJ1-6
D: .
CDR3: CASSLVGFGNSPLHF
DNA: TGTGCCAGCAGTTTAGTGGGGTTCGGGAATTCACCCCTCCACTTT

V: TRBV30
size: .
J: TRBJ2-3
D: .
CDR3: CAWKADGWQYF
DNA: TGTGCCTGGAAGGCCGACGGCTGGCAGTATTTT

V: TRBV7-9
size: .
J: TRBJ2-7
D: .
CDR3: CASSLLPYEQYF
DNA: TGTGCCAGCAGCTTATTACCTTACGAGCAGTACTTC

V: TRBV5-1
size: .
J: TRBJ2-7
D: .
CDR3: CASSLAIGSYEQYF
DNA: TGCGCCAGCAGCTTGGCAATCGGTTCCTACGAGCAGTACTTC

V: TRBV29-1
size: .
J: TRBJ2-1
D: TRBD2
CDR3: CSGTSDYNEQFF
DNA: TGCAGCGGGACTAGCGACTACAATGAGCAGTTCTTC

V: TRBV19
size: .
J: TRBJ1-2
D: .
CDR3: CASSISPDSFHGYTF
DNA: TGTGCCAGTAGTATTTCCCCTGACAGCTTCCATGGCTACACCTTC

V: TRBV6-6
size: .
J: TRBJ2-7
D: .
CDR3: CASKPTEFYEQYF
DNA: TGTGCCAGCAAACCCACTGAATTCTACGAGCAGTACTTC

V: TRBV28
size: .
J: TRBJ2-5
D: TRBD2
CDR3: CASSPQWGGETQYF
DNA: TGTGCCAGCAGCCCCCAGTGGGGGGGAGAGACCCAGTACTTC

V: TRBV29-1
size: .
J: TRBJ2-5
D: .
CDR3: CSVEEGALQETQYF
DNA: TGCAGCGTTGAAGAGGGGGCACTGCAAGAGACCCAGTACTTC

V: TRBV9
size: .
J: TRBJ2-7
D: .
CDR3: CASSPADAYHEQYF
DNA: TGTGCCAGCAGCCCCGCGGACGCGTACCACGAGCAGTACTTC

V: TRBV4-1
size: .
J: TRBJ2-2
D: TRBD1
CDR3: CASSPGQGWTGELFF
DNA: TGCGCCAGCAGCCCGGGACAGGGCTGGACCGGGGAGCTGTTTTTT

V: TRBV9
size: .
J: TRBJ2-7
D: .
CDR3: CASSPSRNPYEQYF
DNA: TGTGCCAGCAGCCCCAGCAGGAACCCCTACGAGCAGTACTTC

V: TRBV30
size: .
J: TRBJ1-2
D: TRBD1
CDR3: CAWSVQGVLNYGYTF
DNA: TGTGCCTGGAGTGTCCAGGGGGTACTAAACTATGGCTACACCTTC

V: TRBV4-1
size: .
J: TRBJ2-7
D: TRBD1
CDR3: CASAYRGDGYEQYF
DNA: TGCGCCAGCGCTTACAGGGGTGATGGTTACGAGCAGTACTTC

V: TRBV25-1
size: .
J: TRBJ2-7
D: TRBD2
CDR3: CASSGTSGLTYEQYF
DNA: TGTGCCAGCAGTGGTACTAGCGGACTAACCTACGAGCAGTACTTC

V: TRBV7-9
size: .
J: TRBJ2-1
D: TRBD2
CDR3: CASSPVGGAGNEQFF
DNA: TGTGCCAGCAGCCCCGTCGGGGGGGCCGGTAATGAGCAGTTCTTC

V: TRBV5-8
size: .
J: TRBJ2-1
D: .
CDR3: CASSPGAFNEQFF
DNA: TGTGCCAGCAGCCCTGGGGCCTTCAATGAGCAGTTCTTC

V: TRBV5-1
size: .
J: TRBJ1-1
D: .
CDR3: CASGEGVGDTEAFF
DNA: TGCGCCAGCGGGGAGGGGGTTGGAGACACTGAAGCTTTCTTT

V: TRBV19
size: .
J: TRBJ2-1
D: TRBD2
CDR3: CASSIFGTSGGGTYNEQFF
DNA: TGTGCCAGTAGTATATTCGGTACTAGCGGGGGAGGTACCTACAATGAGCAGTTCTTC

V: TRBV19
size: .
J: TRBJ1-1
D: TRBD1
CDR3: CASSIDTDRPRGNTEAFF
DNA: TGTGCCAGTAGTATAGATACGGACAGGCCCCGAGGGAACACTGAAGCTTTCTTT

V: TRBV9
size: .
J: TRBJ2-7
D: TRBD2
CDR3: CASSVTGGLDYEQYF
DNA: TGTGCCAGCAGCGTGACTGGGGGACTAGACTACGAGCAGTACTTC

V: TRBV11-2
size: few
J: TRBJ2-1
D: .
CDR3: CATAGARSYNEQFF
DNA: TGTGCCACGGCAGGGGCGCGATCCTACAATGAGCAGTTCTTC

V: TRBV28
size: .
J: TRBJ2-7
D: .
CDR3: CASSLFEGFGSYEQYF
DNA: TGTGCCAGCAGTTTATTCGAAGGGTTCGGCTCCTACGAGCAGTACTTC

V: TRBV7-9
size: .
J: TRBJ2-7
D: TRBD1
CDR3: CASSFTGQGPEQYF
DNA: TGTGCCAGCAGCTTCACGGGACAGGGCCCCGAGCAGTACTTC

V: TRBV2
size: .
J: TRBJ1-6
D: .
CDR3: CASSVGVNSPLHF
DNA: TGTGCCAGCAGTGTCGGGGTGAATTCACCCCTCCACTTT

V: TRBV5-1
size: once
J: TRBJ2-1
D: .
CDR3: CASSLEDSEISYNEQFF
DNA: TGCGCCAGCAGCTTGGAGGACAGTGAAATCTCCTACAATGAGCAGTTCTTC

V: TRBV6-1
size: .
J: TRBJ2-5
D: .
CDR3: CASSHGDLTETQYF
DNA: TGTGCCAGCAGCCATGGAGACCTCACGGAGACCCAGTACTTC

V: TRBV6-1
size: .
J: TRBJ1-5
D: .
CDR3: CASSEGTATYSNQPQHF
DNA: TGTGCCAGCAGTGAAGGGACAGCAACTTATAGCAATCAGCCCCAGCATTTT

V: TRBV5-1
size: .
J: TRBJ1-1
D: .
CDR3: CASSSVGVAEAFF
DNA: TGCGCCAGCAGCTCTGTGGGGGTGGCTGAAGCTTTCTTT

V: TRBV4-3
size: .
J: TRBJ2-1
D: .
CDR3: CASSQDLRDRNEQFF
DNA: TGCGCCAGCAGCCAAGATTTGCGGGATCGGAATGAGCAGTTCTTC

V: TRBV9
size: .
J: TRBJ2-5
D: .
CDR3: CASSTGPTQETQYF
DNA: TGTGCCAGCAGCACCGGGCCCACCCAAGAGACCCAGTACTTC

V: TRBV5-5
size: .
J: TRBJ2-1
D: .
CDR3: CASSFGSSYNEQFF
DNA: TGTGCCAGCAGTTTCGGGAGCTCCTACAATGAGCAGTTCTTC

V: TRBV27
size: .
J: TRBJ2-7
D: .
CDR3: CASRRPDDYEQYF
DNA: TGTGCCAGCAGACGTCCGGACGATTACGAGCAGTACTTC

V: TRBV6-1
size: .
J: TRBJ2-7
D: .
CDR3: CASSDDLLMAGKAYEQYF
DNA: TGTGCCAGCAGTGACGACCTTCTAATGGCGGGGAAGGCCTACGAGCAGTACTTC

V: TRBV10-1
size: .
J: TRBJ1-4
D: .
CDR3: CARTTGVNEKLFF
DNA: TGCGCCAGGACGACAGGCGTTAATGAAAAACTGTTTTTT

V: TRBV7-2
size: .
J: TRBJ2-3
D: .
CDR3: CASSLGVADTQYF
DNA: TGTGCCAGCAGCCTGGGAGTGGCAGATACGCAGTATTTT